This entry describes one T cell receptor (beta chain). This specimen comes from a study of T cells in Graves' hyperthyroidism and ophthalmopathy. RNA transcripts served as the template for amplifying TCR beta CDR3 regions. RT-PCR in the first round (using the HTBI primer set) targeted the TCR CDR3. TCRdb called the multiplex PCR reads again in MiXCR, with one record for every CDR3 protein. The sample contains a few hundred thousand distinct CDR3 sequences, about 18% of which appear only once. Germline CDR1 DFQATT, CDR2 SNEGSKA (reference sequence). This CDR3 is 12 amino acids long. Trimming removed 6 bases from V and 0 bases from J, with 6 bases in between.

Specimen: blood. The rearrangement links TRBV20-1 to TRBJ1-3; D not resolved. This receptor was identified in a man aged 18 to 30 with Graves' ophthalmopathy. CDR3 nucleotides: TGCAGTGCCCCCAGCTCTGGAAACACCATATATTTT. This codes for CSAPSSGNTIYF.